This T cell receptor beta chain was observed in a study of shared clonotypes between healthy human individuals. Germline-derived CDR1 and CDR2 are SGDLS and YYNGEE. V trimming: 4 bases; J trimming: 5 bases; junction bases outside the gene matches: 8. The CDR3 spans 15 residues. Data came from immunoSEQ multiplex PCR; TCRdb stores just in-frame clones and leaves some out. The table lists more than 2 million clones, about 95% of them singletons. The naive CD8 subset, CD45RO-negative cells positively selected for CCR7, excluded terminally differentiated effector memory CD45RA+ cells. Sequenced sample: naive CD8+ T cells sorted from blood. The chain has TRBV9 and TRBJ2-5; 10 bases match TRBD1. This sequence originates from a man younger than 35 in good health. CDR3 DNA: TGTGCCAGCAGCTCCGGGACAGGGGCCGGTGAGACCCAGTACTTC. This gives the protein CASSSGTGAGETQYF.